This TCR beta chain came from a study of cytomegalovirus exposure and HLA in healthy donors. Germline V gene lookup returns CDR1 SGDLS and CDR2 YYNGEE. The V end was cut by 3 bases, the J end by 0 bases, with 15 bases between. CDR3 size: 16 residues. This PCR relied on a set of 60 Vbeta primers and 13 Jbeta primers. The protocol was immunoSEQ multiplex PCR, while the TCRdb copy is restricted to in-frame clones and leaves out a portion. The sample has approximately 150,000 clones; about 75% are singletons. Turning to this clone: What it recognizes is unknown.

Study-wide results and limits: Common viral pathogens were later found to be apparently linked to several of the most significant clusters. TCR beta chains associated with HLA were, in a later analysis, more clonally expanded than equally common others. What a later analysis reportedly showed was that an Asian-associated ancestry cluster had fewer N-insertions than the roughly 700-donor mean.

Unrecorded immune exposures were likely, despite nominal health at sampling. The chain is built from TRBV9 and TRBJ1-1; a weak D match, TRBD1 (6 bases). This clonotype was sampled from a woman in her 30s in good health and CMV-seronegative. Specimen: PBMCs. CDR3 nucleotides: TGTGCCAGCAGCGAGGGGGGGCTCGGGGTGAACACTGAAGCTTTCTTT. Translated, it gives CASSEGGLGVNTEAFF. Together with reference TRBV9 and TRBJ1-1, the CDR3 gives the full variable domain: DSGVTQTPKHLITATGQRVTLRCSPRSGDLSVYWYQQSLDQGLQFLIQYYNGEERAKGNILERFSAQQFPDLHSELNLSSLELGDSALYFCASSEGGLGVNTEAFFGQGTRLTVV.